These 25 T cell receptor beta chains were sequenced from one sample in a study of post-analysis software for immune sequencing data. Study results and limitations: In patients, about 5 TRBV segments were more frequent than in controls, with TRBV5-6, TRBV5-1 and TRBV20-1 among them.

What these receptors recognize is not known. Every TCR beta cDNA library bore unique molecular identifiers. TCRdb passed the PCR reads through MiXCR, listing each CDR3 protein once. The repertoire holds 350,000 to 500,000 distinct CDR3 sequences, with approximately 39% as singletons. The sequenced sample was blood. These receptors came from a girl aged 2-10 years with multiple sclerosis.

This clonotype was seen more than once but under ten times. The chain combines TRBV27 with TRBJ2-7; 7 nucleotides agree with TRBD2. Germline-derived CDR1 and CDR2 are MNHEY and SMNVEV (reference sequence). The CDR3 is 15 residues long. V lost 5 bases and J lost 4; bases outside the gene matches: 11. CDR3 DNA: TGTGCCAGCAGTCTCCGCGGGGGACTAAGGTACGAGCAGTACTTC. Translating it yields CASSLRGGLRYEQYF.

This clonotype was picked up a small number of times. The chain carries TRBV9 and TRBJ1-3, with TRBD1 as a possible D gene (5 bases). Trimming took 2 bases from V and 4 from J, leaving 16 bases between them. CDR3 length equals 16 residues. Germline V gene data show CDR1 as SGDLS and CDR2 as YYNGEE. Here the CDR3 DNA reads TGTGCCAGCAGCGTGGGACTCCCCCTGGGGGGAAACACCATATATTTT. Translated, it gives CASSVGLPLGGNTIYF.

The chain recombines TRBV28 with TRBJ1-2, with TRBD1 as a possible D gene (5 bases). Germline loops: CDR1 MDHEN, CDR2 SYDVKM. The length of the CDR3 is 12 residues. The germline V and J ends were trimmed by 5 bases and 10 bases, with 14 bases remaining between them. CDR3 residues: CASSLQRTPYTF. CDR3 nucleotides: TGTGCCAGCAGTCTTCAAAGGACACCCTACACCTTC.

The CDR3 DNA follows: TGTGCCAGCAGCCTAGGACTCAGCGCAGATACGCAGTATTTT. It specifies CASSLGLSADTQYF. The V call is TRBV12-3 or TRBV12-4, the J call TRBJ2-3; tentatively, D is TRBD2 (5 bases). The CDR3 covers 14 residues. Between the trimmed V and J ends, which lost 6 bases and 4 bases, there was a span of 14 bases.

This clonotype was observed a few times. CDR3 DNA sequence: TGTGCCAGCAGCTTGGGCGACAACTACAATGAGCAGTTCTTC. Translated: CASSLGDNYNEQFF. The chain recombines TRBV7-2 with TRBJ2-1; D call uncertain. CDR1 is SGHTA and CDR2 is FQGNSA in the germline V gene. The V and J ends lost 3 bases and 3 bases respectively, with 9 bases between them. The CDR3 loop spans 14 amino acids.

In DNA, the CDR3 is TGCAGTGCTAGAGATCAAGGGGGCCAGCGCCATGAGCAGTTCTTC. Residues: CSARDQGGQRHEQFF. The chain uses TRBV20-1 and TRBJ2-1; 7 nucleotides agree with TRBD1. The CDR3 sequence is 15 residues long. V gave up 0 bases and J gave up 8 bases; unmatched junction bases: 10. CDR1 and CDR2 (germline): DFQATT, SNEGSKA (reference sequence).

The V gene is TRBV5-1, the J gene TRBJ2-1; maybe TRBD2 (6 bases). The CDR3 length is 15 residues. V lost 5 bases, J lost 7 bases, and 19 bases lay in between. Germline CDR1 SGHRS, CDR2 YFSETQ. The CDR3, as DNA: TGCGCCAGCAGAATTACGCGGGATGCCCTTAATGAGCAGTTCTTC. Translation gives CASRITRDALNEQFF.

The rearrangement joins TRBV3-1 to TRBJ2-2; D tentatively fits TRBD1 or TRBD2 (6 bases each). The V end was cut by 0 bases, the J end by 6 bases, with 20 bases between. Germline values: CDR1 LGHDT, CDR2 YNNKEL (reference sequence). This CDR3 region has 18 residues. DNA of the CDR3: TGTGCCAGCAGCCAAGATAAGATGGGGGGCCGGCGGTCCGGGGAGCTGTTTTTT. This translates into CASSQDKMGGRRSGELFF.

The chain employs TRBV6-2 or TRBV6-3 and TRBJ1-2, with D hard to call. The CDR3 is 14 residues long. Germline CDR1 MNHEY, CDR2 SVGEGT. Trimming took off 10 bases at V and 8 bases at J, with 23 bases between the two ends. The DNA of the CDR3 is TGTGCCACCTACTCGGTCGGGGTAGGAGGCGGCTACACCTTC. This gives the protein CATYSVGVGGGYTF.

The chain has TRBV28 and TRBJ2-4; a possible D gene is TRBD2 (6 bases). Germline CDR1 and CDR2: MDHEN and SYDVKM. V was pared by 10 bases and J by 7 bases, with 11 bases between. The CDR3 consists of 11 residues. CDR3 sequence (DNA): TGTGCCACCGCGGCGGGGAACATTCAGTACTTC. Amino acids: CATAAGNIQYF.

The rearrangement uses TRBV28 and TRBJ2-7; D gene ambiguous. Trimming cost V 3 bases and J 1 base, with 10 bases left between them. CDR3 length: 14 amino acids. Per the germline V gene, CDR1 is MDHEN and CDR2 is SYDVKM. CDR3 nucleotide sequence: TGTGCCAGCAGTTTGATTTCGGTTTCCTACGAGCAGTACTTC. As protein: CASSLISVSYEQYF.

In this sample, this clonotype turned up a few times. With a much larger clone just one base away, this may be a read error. For the CDR3, the DNA is TGCGCCAGCAGCTTGGCTTCGGGACAGTCCTACGAGCAGTACTTC. Translation gives CASSLASGQSYEQYF. The V and J genes are TRBV5-1 and TRBJ2-7; 7 bases are a match to TRBD1. Germline trimming cut 0 bases from V and 1 base from J; bases unmatched to any gene: 4. Per germline, CDR1 SGHRS and CDR2 YFSETQ. The CDR3 sequence is 15 residues long.

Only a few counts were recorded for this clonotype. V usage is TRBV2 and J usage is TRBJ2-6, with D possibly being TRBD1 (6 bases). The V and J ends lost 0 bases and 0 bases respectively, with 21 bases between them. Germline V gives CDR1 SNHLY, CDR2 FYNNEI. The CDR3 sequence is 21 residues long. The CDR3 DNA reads TGTGCCAGCAGTGAAGCGCTGGGTTTAGGGGGACAAGTCTCTGGGGCCAACGTCCTGACTTTC. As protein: CASSEALGLGGQVSGANVLTF.

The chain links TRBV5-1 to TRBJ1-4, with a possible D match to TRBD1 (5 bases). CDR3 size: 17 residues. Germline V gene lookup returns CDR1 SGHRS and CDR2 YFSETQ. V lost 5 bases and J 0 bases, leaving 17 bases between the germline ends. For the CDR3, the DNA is TGCGCCAGCAGAGAGGGGCACTGGTGGGCAACTAATGAAAAACTGTTTTTT. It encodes CASREGHWWATNEKLFF.

CDR3 sequence: CASSLGGVLNYGYTF. The CDR3 nucleotides read TGTGCCAGCAGCTTAGGGGGGGTTCTTAACTATGGCTACACCTTC. The chain recombines TRBV7-9 with TRBJ1-2, with D perhaps TRBD1 (5 bases). The CDR3 consists of 15 residues. Germline V lookup: CDR1 SEHNR, CDR2 FQNEAQ (reference sequence). Trimming pared 1 base from V and 1 base from J, leaving 10 bases between.

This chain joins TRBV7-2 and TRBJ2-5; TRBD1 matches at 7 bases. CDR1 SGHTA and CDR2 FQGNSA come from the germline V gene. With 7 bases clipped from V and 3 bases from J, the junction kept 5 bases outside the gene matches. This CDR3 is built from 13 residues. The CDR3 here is CASTRGQEETQYF. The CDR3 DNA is TGTGCCAGCACCCGAGGACAGGAAGAGACCCAGTACTTC.

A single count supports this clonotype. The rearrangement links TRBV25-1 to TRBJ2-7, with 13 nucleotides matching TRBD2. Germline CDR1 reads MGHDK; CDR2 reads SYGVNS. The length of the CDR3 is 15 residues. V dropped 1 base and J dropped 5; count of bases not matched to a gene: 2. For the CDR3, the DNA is TGTGCCAGCAGTGAATGGACTAGCGGGAGCCACGAGCAGTACTTC. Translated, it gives CASSEWTSGSHEQYF.

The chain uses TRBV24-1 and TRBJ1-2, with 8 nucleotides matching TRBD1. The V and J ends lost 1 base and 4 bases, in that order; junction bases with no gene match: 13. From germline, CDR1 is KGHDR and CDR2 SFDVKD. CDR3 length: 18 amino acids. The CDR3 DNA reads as TGTGCCACCAGTGATTTCTCTGGACAGGGCGGAGAAAGCTATGGCTACACCTTC. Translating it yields CATSDFSGQGGESYGYTF.

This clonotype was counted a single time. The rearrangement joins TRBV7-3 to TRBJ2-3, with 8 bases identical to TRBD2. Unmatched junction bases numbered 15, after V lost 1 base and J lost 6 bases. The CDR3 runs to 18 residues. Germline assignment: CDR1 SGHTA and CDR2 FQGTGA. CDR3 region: CASSLNPPGLGGGDTQYF. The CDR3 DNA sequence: TGTGCCAGCAGCTTAAACCCACCGGGACTAGGAGGTGGGGATACGCAGTATTTT.

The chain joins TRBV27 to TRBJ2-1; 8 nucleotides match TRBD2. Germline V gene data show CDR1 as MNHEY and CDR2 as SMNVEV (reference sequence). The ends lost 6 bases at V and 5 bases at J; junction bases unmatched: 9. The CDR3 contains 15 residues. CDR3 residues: CASSPSGLNHNEQFF. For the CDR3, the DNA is TGTGCCAGCAGCCCTAGCGGGCTTAATCACAATGAGCAGTTCTTC.

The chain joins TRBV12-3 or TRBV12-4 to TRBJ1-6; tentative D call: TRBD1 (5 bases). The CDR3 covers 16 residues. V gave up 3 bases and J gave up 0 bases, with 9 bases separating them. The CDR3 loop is CASSFGGSSYNSPLHF. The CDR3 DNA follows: TGTGCCAGCAGTTTTGGGGGGAGCTCCTATAATTCACCCCTCCACTTT.

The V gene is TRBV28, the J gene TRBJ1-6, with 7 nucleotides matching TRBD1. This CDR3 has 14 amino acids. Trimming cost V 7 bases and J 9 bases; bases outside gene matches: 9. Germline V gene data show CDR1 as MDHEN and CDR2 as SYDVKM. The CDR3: CASTLETGSSPLHF. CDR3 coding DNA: TGTGCCAGCACCCTGGAGACAGGGTCTTCACCCCTCCACTTT.

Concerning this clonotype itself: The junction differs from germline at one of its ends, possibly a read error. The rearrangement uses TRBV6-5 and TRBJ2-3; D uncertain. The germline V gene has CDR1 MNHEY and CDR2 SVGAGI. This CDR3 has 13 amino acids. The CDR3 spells CASSYESTDTQFF. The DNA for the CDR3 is TGTGCCAGCAGTTATGAGAGCACAGATACGCAGTTTTTT.

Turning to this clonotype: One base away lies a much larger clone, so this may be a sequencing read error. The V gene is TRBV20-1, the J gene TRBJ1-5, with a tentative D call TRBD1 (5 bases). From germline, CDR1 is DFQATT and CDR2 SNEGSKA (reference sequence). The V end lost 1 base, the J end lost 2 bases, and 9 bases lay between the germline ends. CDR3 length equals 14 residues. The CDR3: CSARVRGGNQPQHF. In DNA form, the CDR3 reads TGCAGTGCTAGAGTACGGGGGGGCAATCAGCCCCAGCATTTT.

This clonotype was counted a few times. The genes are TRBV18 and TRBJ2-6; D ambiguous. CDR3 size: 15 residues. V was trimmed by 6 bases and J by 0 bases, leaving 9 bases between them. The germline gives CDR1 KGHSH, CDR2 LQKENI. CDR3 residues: CASSPLLSGANVLTF. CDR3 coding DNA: TGTGCCAGCTCCCCTCTGCTCTCTGGGGCCAACGTCCTGACTTTC.